The sample holds one count of the clone carrying this T cell receptor beta chain. This sample was taken from a study of blood T cell repertoires in COVID-19. Study overall: Some COVID-19 samples were acute and others convalescent; all came from the United States, Italy and Spain. PBMCs, B-cell-depleted T cells, or T cells provided the cDNA or gDNA that made up the material.

Per the authors' pipeline: Amplification of reference gene primers provided the estimated nucleated cell counts. Assay: immunoSEQ multiplex PCR; the TCRdb copy retains only in-frame clones and omits some. The DNA was the basis for D and trimming; V, J and clone size are from that table. This sample has 130,000 to 150,000 clones, with 85% to 90% found just once. Germline loops: CDR1 SNHLY, CDR2 FYNNEI. Trimming took 4 bases from V and 0 from J; bases not matched to a gene: 2. The CDR3 runs 14 residues. The chain has TRBV2 and TRBJ1-2; 7 bases line up with TRBD1. Sequenced material: peripheral blood. This clonotype was sampled from a man aged 50-59 years with active or convalescent COVID-19. The CDR3 DNA reads TGTGCCAGCAGTGGACAGGGAACTAACTATGGCTACACCTTC. Encoded protein: CASSGQGTNYGYTF.